The entry below describes one T cell receptor (beta chain). No antigen is known for it. V lost 4 bases and J 2 bases, leaving 11 bases between the germline ends. Per germline, CDR1 SGDLS and CDR2 YYNGEE. CDR3 length: 14 residues. Sequencing used immunoSEQ multiplex PCR; TCRdb keeps in-frame clones, though not all of them. Of roughly 45,000 clones in the sample, about 95% were seen once. The data stem from a study of graft-versus-host responses after intestinal transplantation. Study information: Each patient got anti-thymocyte globulin induction, then tacrolimus and steroids for two to four years. Study-wide points: Present in recipient marrow, GvH clones included some that appeared first in ileum or blood.

The sequenced sample was PBMCs, obtained approximately 340 days after intestinal transplant. This clonotype originated in a human patient who received an intestinal transplant, so some T cells may come from the graft donor. V is TRBV9 and J is TRBJ2-3; D might be TRBD2 (5 bases). Here the CDR3 reads CASSQAEYTDTQYF. The CDR3, as DNA: TGTGCCAGCAGCCAAGCGGAGTACACAGATACGCAGTATTTT.